A selection of T cell receptor beta chains follows, all from one sample in a study of control samples from healthy donors and cancer patients. Profiled with immunoSEQ multiplex PCR; TCRdb holds only in-frame clones, not every one. The profile shows about 120,000 clones, roughly nine tenths of them singletons. The sequencing input was PBMCs. These TCRs come from a woman in her 50s with colorectal cancer. Both conserved end residues are part of each CDR3. The D gene is left open where the match is weak. The size entry is marked missing in some rows and otherwise reads once, few, many or a size class.

j_call	d_call	v_call	clone_size	cdr3_nt	cdr3_aa
TRBJ1-5	NA	TRBV19	few	TGTGCCAGTAGTAGGGTAAGGTCCGCCAATAGCAATCAGCCCCAGCATTTT	CASSRVRSANSNQPQHF
TRBJ2-4	NA	TRBV5-5	NA	TGTGCCAGCAGCCCTACCGCGGGGTTCATTCAGTACTTC	CASSPTAGFIQYF
TRBJ1-6	TRBD1	TRBV6-2/TRBV6-3	NA	TGTGCCAGCAGCCCGGACCGGGACAGCTATAATTCACCCCTCCACTTT	CASSPDRDSYNSPLHF
TRBJ2-2	NA	TRBV30	NA	TGTGCCCGGCGCCGGGCCGGGGAGCTGTTTTTT	CARRRAGELFF
TRBJ2-3	NA	TRBV3-1/TRBV3-2	NA	TGTGCCAGCAGCCAAGGGGGAGATACGCAGTATTTT	CASSQGGDTQYF
TRBJ2-1	NA	TRBV28	NA	TGTGCCAGCAGTTTACGAGGGGGTGCTAATGAGCAGTTCTTC	CASSLRGGANEQFF
TRBJ2-7	TRBD2	TRBV20-1	NA	TGCAGTGCTAGTCCGTCGCTAGCGGGGTACGAGCAGTACTTC	CSASPSLAGYEQYF
TRBJ1-1	TRBD1	TRBV27	NA	TGTGCCAGCAGTTTTACGCGGACAGGAAACACTGAAGCTTTCTTT	CASSFTRTGNTEAFF
TRBJ1-2	NA	TRBV5-1	NA	TGCGCCAGCAGCTTGGGACAGAACTATGGCTACACCTTC	CASSLGQNYGYTF
TRBJ1-4	NA	TRBV5-1	NA	TGCGCCAGCAGCTTGGTCGATGCAACTAATGAAAAACTGTTTTTT	CASSLVDATNEKLFF
TRBJ2-5	NA	TRBV27	NA	TGTGCCAGCAGTTTCGGCGGCAGGGCGGGGGAGACCCAGTACTTC	CASSFGGRAGETQYF
TRBJ1-6	NA	TRBV19	NA	TGTGCCAGTAGTATGGGCAGGGAGTATAATTCACCCCTCCACTTT	CASSMGREYNSPLHF
TRBJ2-5	TRBD2	TRBV10-3	NA	TGTGCCATCGGACTAGCGGGAGCAGGGGGTCAAGAGACCCAGTACTTC	CAIGLAGAGGQETQYF
TRBJ2-1	NA	TRBV7-6	NA	TGTGCCAGCAGTTCCAATTTGGATGAGCAGTTCTTC	CASSSNLDEQFF
TRBJ2-5	NA	TRBV12-3/TRBV12-4	NA	TGTGCCAGCAGTTGGGGGGAAGAGACCCAGTACTTC	CASSWGEETQYF
TRBJ2-5	TRBD2	TRBV28	NA	TGTGCCAGCAGTGAAAAAGGACTAGCGAGAGAGACCCAGTACTTC	CASSEKGLARETQYF
TRBJ2-5	NA	TRBV30	NA	TGTGCCTGGAGTGTAAAGGGAGAGACCCAGTACTTC	CAWSVKGETQYF
TRBJ2-2	NA	TRBV3-1/TRBV3-2	once	TGTGCCAGCAGCCAAGAGGTACAGAAGAACACCGGGGAGCTGTTTTTT	CASSQEVQKNTGELFF
TRBJ2-5	TRBD1	TRBV27	NA	TGTGCCAGCAGTTTTCAGAGTAGGGGGCCGGAGACCCAGTACTTC	CASSFQSRGPETQYF
TRBJ2-7	NA	TRBV10-2	NA	TGCGCCAGCAGTGTTACGGCCTACGAGCAGTACTTC	CASSVTAYEQYF
TRBJ2-2	TRBD1	TRBV2	NA	TGTGCCAGCAGTGGACAGGGGAACACCGGGGAGCTGTTTTTT	CASSGQGNTGELFF
TRBJ2-5	TRBD2	TRBV15	once	TGTGCCACCAGCAGAGACAGGCGGGGGGAAGAGACCCAGTACTTC	CATSRDRRGEETQYF
TRBJ1-1	TRBD1	TRBV6-5	NA	TGTGCCAGCAGTTACCGACAGGGGAGGACTGAAGCTTTCTTT	CASSYRQGRTEAFF
TRBJ1-1	NA	TRBV6-5	NA	TGTGCCAGCACAGGGAACACTGAAGCTTTCTTT	CASTGNTEAFF
TRBJ1-1	TRBD1	TRBV2	NA	TGTGCCAGCAGCAGGGACAGGAGGACCACTGAAGCTTTCTTT	CASSRDRRTTEAFF
TRBJ1-2	TRBD1	TRBV3-1/TRBV3-2	NA	TGTGCCAGCAGCCAAGGGGCGGGACAGGGGAATTTTGGCTACACCTTC	CASSQGAGQGNFGYTF
TRBJ1-2	TRBD1	TRBV6-6	NA	TGTGCCAGCAGTCGAACGTGGGACAGCTATCCGGGGGTCTATGGCTACACCTTC	CASSRTWDSYPGVYGYTF
TRBJ2-1	TRBD2	TRBV19	NA	TGTGCCAGTAGTCCGTCTAGCGGGGGGGCCGGAGATGAGCAGTTCTTC	CASSPSSGGAGDEQFF
TRBJ1-1	NA	TRBV19	NA	TGTGCCAGTAGTACCCGTGGGGATACGAACACTGAAGCTTTCTTT	CASSTRGDTNTEAFF
TRBJ2-7	TRBD1	TRBV10-1	NA	TGCGCCAGCAGCCGCGACAGGGGTGATGACGAGCAGTACTTC	CASSRDRGDDEQYF
TRBJ1-5	NA	TRBV28	NA	TGTGCCAGCAGTCCCTCGGTGGGTCATAGCAATCAGCCCCAGCATTTT	CASSPSVGHSNQPQHF
TRBJ2-1	TRBD2	TRBV7-3	NA	TGTGCCAGCAGCCGAGGGGACTACCTTAATGAGCAGTTCTTC	CASSRGDYLNEQFF
TRBJ1-1	NA	TRBV29-1	once	TGCAGCGTGGCCGACATGCGCACTGAAGCTTTCTTT	CSVADMRTEAFF
TRBJ2-5	NA	TRBV28	NA	TGTGCCAGCAGTCTCCGGGCGACCCAGTACTTC	CASSLRATQYF
TRBJ2-3	NA	TRBV5-1	NA	TGCGCCAGCAGCAGAACCACCGGGCCCGACACAGATACGCAGTATTTT	CASSRTTGPDTDTQYF
TRBJ2-7	NA	TRBV15	NA	TGTGCCACCAGCGCAGGGTCCTACGAGCAGTACTTC	CATSAGSYEQYF
TRBJ2-7	TRBD2	TRBV13	NA	TGTGCCAGCAGCGAGGCGGGGGAGTCCTACGAGCAGTACTTC	CASSEAGESYEQYF
TRBJ1-2	NA	TRBV12-3/TRBV12-4	NA	TGTGCCAGCAGCCAACAGGAGACCTATGGCTACACCTTC	CASSQQETYGYTF
TRBJ2-5	NA	TRBV2	once	TGTGCCAGCAGCCTCAGGGGCGGGGAGACCCAGTACTTC	CASSLRGGETQYF
TRBJ1-3	NA	TRBV28	NA	TGTGCCAGCAGTTTAGGGGGAAGAAACACCATATATTTT	CASSLGGRNTIYF
TRBJ2-7	TRBD2	TRBV7-9	NA	TGTGCCAGCAGCCGGGGGGGTCAGGCCGTCGAGCAGTACTTC	CASSRGGQAVEQYF
TRBJ1-3	NA	TRBV6-5	NA	TGTGCCAGCAGTTACGGGACCGCTGGTGGAAACACCATATATTTT	CASSYGTAGGNTIYF
TRBJ1-1	NA	TRBV18	NA	TGTGCCAGCTCACCGGAGACAGGACGGAACACTGAAGCTTTCTTT	CASSPETGRNTEAFF
TRBJ1-1	NA	TRBV28	NA	TGTGCCAGCGGAAGATCTGGCACTGAAGCTTTCTTT	CASGRSGTEAFF
TRBJ2-7	TRBD1	TRBV24-1	once	TGTGCCACCAGTGATCCAGGGACAGGGGCCTACGAGCAGTACTTC	CATSDPGTGAYEQYF
TRBJ1-2	NA	TRBV20-1	NA	TGCAGTGCTAGTGAGGCCAGGCGCTATGGCTACACCTTC	CSASEARRYGYTF
TRBJ2-1	NA	TRBV30	NA	TGTGCCTGGAGTGGAACAGGGAGTAAGGGGCAGTTCTTC	CAWSGTGSKGQFF
TRBJ1-4	NA	TRBV27	NA	TGTGCCAGCAGTTTATCTTCAGGGAATGAAAAACTGTTTTTT	CASSLSSGNEKLFF
TRBJ2-3	TRBD2	TRBV29-1	NA	TGCAGCGTTCAACGGGGGGGCCAACCGGATACGCAGTATTTT	CSVQRGGQPDTQYF
TRBJ2-5	TRBD2	TRBV2	NA	TGTGCCAGCATACCTAGCGGCCAAGAGACCCAGTACTTC	CASIPSGQETQYF
TRBJ2-5	NA	TRBV10-3	NA	TGTGCCATCAGTGAAGACAGTAAAAGACAAGAGACCCAGTACTTC	CAISEDSKRQETQYF
TRBJ1-3	NA	TRBV30	NA	TGTGCCTGGAGTGTACCCCATCTGGGCACCTCTGGAAACACCATATATTTT	CAWSVPHLGTSGNTIYF
TRBJ2-2	NA	TRBV6-6	NA	TGTGCCAGCAGCCAAATCAGTGGGAACACCGGGGAGCTGTTTTTT	CASSQISGNTGELFF
TRBJ2-6	TRBD1	TRBV5-1	NA	TGCGCCAGCAGCTTGGGGGGACAGGGGGCCTCTGGGGCCAACGTCCTGACTTTC	CASSLGGQGASGANVLTF
TRBJ2-5	NA	TRBV5-1	NA	TGCGCCAGCAGCCACCGGGACCCACGGGAGACCCAGTACTTC	CASSHRDPRETQYF
TRBJ1-2	NA	TRBV9	NA	TGTGCCAGCAGCGCTCAGCCTTCGACAGCTAACTATGGCTACACCTTC	CASSAQPSTANYGYTF